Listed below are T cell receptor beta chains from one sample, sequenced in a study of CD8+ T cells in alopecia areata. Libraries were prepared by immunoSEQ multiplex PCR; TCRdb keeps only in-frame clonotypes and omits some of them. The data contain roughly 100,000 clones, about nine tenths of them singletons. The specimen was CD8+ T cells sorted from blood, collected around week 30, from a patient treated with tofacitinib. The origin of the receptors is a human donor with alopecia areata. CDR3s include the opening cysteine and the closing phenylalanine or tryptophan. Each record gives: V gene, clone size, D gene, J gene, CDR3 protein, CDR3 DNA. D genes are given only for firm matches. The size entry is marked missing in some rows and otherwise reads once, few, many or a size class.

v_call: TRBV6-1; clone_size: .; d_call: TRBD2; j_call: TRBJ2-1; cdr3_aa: CASSEAGTGREEQFF; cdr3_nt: TGTGCCAGCAGTGAAGCGGGCACTGGGCGGGAGGAGCAGTTCTTC
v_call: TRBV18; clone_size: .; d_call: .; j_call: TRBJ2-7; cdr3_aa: CASSPRDNYEQYF; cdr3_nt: TGTGCCAGCTCACCACGGGACAACTACGAGCAGTACTTC
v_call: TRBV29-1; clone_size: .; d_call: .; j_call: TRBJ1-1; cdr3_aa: CSVARIDSTEAFF; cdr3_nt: TGCAGCGTCGCCAGGATCGACAGCACTGAAGCTTTCTTT
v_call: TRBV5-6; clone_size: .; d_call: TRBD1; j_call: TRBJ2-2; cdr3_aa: CASSSHIDRGLTGELFF; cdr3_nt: TGTGCCAGCAGCTCGCACATCGACAGGGGGCTCACCGGGGAGCTGTTTTTT
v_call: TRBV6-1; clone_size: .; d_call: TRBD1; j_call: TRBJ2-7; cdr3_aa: CASSDGDRSYEQYF; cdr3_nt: TGTGCCAGCAGTGATGGGGACAGGAGCTACGAGCAGTACTTC
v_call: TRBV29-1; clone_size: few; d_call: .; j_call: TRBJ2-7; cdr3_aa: CSLAGQEDF; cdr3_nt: TGCAGCCTGGCGGGACAAGAGGACTTC
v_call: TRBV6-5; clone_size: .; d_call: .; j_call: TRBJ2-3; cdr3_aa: CASSYRDGHTDTQYF; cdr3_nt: TGTGCCAGCAGTTATCGGGACGGACACACAGATACGCAGTATTTT
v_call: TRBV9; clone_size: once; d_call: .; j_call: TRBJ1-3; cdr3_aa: CASSGSGNTIYF; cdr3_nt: TGTGCCAGCAGTGGTTCTGGAAACACCATATATTTT
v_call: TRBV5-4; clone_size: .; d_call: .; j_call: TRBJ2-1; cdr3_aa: CASSLWPPSYNEQFF; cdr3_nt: TGTGCCAGCAGCTTGTGGCCCCCCAGCTACAATGAGCAGTTCTTC
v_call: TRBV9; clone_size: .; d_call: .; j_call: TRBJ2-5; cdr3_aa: CASSSPQAVETQYF; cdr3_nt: TGTGCCAGCAGCTCACCTCAGGCGGTAGAGACCCAGTACTTC
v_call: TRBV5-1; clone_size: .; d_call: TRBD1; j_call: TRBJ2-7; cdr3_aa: CASKSTGVHEQYF; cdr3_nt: TGCGCCAGCAAATCGACAGGGGTCCACGAGCAGTACTTC
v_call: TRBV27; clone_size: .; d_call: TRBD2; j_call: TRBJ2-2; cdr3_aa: CASSSYSGRGGGELFF; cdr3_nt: TGTGCCAGCAGTTCATATAGCGGGAGGGGCGGCGGGGAGCTGTTTTTT
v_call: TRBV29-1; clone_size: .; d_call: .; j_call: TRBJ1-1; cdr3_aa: CSVEPRGANTEAFF; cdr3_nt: TGCAGCGTTGAGCCCCGGGGGGCCAACACTGAAGCTTTCTTT
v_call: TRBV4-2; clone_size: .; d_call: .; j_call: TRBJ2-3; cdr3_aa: CASSQGLEADTQYF; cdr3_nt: TGTGCCAGCAGCCAAGGACTAGAAGCAGATACGCAGTATTTT
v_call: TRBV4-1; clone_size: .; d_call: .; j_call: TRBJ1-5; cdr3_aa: CASSQLSGNGQPQHF; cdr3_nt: TGCGCCAGCAGCCAACTTTCAGGGAACGGCCAGCCCCAGCATTTT
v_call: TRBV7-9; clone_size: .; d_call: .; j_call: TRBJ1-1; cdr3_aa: CASSSNPDGNTEAFF; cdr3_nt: TGTGCCAGCAGCTCCAATCCCGACGGGAACACTGAAGCTTTCTTT
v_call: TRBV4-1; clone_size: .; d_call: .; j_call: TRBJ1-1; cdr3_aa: CASSQEGSVASFF; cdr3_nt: TGCGCCAGCAGCCAAGAAGGCTCTGTGGCATCTTTCTTT
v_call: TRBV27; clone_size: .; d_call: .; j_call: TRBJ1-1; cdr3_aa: CASSLLVGGTQEAFF; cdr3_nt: TGTGCCAGCAGTTTATTGGTCGGGGGGACCCAAGAAGCTTTCTTT
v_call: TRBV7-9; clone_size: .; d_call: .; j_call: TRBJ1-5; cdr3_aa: CASSLDGPNQPQHF; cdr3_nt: TGTGCCAGCAGCCTGGACGGTCCGAATCAGCCCCAGCATTTT
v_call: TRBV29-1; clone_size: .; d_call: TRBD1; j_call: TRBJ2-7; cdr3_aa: CSVFFEQGTINYEQYF; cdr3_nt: TGCAGCGTTTTTTTCGAACAGGGGACCATTAACTACGAGCAGTACTTC
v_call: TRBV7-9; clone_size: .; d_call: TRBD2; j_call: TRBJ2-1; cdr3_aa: CASSSPSSGGANEQFF; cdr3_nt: TGTGCCAGCAGCTCCCCCTCTAGCGGGGGGGCCAATGAGCAGTTCTTC
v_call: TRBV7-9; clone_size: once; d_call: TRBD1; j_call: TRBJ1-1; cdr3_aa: CASSPRGGTGSTEAFF; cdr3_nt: TGTGCCAGCAGCCCAAGAGGCGGGACAGGGAGCACTGAAGCTTTCTTT
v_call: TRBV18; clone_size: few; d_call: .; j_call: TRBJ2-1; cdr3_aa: CASSLTQWGSYNEQFF; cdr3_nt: TGTGCCAGCTCACTTACCCAATGGGGCTCCTACAATGAGCAGTTCTTC
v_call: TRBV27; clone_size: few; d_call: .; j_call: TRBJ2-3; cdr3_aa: CASSLSQGIADTQYF; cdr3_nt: TGTGCCAGCAGTTTATCGCAGGGGATAGCAGATACGCAGTATTTT
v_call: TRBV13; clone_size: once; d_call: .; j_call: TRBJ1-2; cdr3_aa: CASSLGGANYGYTF; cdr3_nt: TGTGCCAGCAGCTTAGGTGGAGCTAACTATGGCTACACCTTC
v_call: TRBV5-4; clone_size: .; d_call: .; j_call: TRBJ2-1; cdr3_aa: CASSSGTSRQFF; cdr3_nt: TGTGCCAGCAGCTCCGGGACTTCGAGGCAGTTCTTC
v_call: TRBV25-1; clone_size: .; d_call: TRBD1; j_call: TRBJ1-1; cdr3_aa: CASSRNRGANTEAFF; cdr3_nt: TGTGCCAGCAGTAGAAACAGGGGAGCGAACACTGAAGCTTTCTTT
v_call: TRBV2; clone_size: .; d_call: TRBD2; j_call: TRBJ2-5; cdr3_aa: CAMIGSGNPETQYF; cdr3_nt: TGTGCCATGATTGGTAGCGGGAACCCAGAGACCCAGTACTTC
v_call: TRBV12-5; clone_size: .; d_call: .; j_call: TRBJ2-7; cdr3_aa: CASGAGLSPEQYF; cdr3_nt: TGTGCTAGTGGTGCCGGATTATCTCCCGAGCAGTACTTC
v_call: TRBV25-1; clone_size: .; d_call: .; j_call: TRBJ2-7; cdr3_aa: CASSSGYEQYF; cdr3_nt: TGTGCCAGCAGTTCTGGGTACGAGCAGTACTTC
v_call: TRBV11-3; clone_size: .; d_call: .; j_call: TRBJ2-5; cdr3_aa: CASSESADRDPGQTQYF; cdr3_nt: TGTGCCAGCAGCGAAAGTGCGGACCGGGACCCGGGACAGACCCAGTACTTC
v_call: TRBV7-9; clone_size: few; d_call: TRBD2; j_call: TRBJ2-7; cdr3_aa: CASSLETGGGTSYEQYF; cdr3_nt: TGTGCCAGCAGCTTAGAGACGGGAGGGGGGACATCCTACGAGCAGTACTTC
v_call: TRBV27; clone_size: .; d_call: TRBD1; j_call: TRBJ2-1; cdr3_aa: CASSLVGGYDNEQFF; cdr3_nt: TGTGCCAGCAGTTTGGTAGGGGGCTACGACAATGAGCAGTTCTTC
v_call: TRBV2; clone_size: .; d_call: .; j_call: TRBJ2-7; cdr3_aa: CASSGLAYEQYF; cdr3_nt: TGTGCCAGCAGTGGACTAGCCTACGAGCAGTACTTC
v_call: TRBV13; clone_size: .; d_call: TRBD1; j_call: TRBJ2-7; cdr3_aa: CASRPGTGISEQYF; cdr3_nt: TGTGCCAGCAGACCCGGGACAGGGATCTCCGAGCAGTACTTC
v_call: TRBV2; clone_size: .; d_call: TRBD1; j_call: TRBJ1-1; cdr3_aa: CASRDRGANTEAFF; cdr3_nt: TGTGCCAGCAGGGACAGGGGCGCTAACACTGAAGCTTTCTTT
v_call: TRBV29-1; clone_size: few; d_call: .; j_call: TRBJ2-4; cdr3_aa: CSVQGQADVVAKNIQYF; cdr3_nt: TGCAGCGTCCAGGGGCAGGCCGACGTCGTAGCCAAAAACATTCAGTACTTC
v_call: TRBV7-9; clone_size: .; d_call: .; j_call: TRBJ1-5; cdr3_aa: CASSPGANQPQHF; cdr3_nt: TGTGCCAGCAGCCCAGGGGCGAATCAGCCCCAGCATTTT
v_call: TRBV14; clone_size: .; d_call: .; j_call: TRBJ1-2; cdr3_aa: CASSQGKGPNYGYTF; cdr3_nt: TGTGCCAGCAGCCAAGGAAAAGGGCCGAACTATGGCTACACCTTC
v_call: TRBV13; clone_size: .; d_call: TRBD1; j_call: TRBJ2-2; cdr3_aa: CASSDRDSSNTGELFF; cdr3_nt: TGTGCCAGCAGCGACCGGGACAGTTCGAACACCGGGGAGCTGTTTTTT
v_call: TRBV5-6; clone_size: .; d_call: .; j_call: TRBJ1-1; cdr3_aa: CASSLFGNTEAFF; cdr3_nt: TGTGCCAGCAGCTTATTTGGTAACACTGAAGCTTTCTTT
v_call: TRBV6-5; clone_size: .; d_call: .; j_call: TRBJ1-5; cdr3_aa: CASSYGGNQPQHF; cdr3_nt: TGTGCCAGCAGTTACGGGGGGAATCAGCCCCAGCATTTT
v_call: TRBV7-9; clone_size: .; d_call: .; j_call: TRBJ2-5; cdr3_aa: CASSPDTLGQETQYF; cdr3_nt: TGTGCCAGCAGCCCCGACACCTTGGGGCAAGAGACCCAGTACTTC
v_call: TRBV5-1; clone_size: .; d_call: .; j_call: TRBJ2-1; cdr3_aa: CASGTAPAEQYNEQFF; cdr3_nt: TGCGCCAGCGGCACTGCGCCGGCGGAGCAATACAATGAGCAGTTCTTC
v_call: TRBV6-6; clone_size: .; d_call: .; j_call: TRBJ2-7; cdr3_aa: CASTSGVYEQYF; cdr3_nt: TGTGCCAGCACCTCGGGCGTCTACGAGCAGTACTTC
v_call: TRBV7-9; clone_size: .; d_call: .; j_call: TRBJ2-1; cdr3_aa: CASSKRTEEFF; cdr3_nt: TGTGCCAGCAGCAAAAGGACCGAGGAGTTCTTC
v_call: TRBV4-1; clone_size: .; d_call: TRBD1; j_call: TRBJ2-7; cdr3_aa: CANSQKGGQGSYEQYF; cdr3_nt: TGCGCCAACAGCCAAAAAGGAGGACAGGGTAGCTACGAGCAGTACTTC
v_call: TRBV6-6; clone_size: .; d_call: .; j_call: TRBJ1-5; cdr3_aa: CASLYGNDQPQHF; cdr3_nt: TGTGCCAGTCTTTACGGGAACGATCAGCCCCAGCATTTT
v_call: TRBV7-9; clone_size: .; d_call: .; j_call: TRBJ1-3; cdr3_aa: CASSLVSSGNTIYF; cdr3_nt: TGTGCCAGCAGCTTAGTTTCCTCCGGAAACACCATATATTTT
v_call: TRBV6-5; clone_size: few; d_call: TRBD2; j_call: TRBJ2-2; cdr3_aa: CASSYVAGVSTGELFF; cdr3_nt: TGTGCCAGCAGTTACGTAGCGGGAGTTAGCACCGGGGAGCTGTTTTTT
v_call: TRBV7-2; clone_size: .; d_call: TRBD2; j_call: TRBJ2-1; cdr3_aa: CASSLEAGGYNEQFF; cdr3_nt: TGTGCCAGCAGCTTAGAAGCGGGAGGGTACAATGAGCAGTTCTTC
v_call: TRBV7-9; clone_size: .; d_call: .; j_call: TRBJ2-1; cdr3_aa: CASSVGRPEQFF; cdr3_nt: TGTGCCAGCAGCGTCGGCAGGCCTGAGCAGTTCTTC
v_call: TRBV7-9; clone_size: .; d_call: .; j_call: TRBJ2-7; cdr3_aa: CASSLVDSSAEQYF; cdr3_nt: TGTGCCAGCAGCTTAGTGGACAGTTCCGCCGAGCAGTACTTC
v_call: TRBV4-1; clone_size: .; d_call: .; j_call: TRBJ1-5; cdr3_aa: CASSQVPSFDQPQHF; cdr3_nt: TGCGCCAGCAGCCAAGTGCCTAGTTTTGATCAGCCCCAGCATTTT
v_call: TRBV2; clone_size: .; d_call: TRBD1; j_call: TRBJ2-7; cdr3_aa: CAIFQGADEQYF; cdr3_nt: TGTGCCATATTTCAGGGGGCGGACGAGCAGTACTTC